This T cell receptor beta chain was documented in a study of regulatory T cells in long-lasting Graves disease. There are many counts of this clonotype. As to time point: newly diagnosed GD, antithyroid drugs for less than 3 months. PBMC RNA was the source of the TCR library. The peripheral blood volume drawn was approximately 9.5 milliliters, and it was collected into EDTA tubes. Building of the TCR beta libraries involved iRepertoire HTBI primers and Arm-PCR of CDR3 regions. TCRdb re-called the multiplex PCR reads with MiXCR, one entry per CDR3 protein. Of approximately 460,000 distinct CDR3 sequences listed, less than 20% are singletons. The sample also formed part of further work on T cells in Graves' hyperthyroidism and ophthalmopathy. From that paper: Researchers ran a first-round RT-PCR on the TCR CDR3 using the HTBI primer set. Ophthalmopathy, as predicted by the model, came a median roughly 6.5 months after the prediction.

The TCR originated in a woman aged 25 to 39 with Graves disease. The sample was peripheral blood mononuclear cells (PBMCs), taken at new diagnosis, from a patient treated with antithyroid drugs.

The CDR3: CSARDKGRGQPQHF. DNA of the CDR3: TGCAGTGCTAGAGATAAGGGACGCGGACAGCCCCAGCATTTT. The chain uses TRBV20-1 and TRBJ1-5, with D possibly being TRBD1 (5 bases). Between the trimmed V and J ends, which lost 0 bases and 7 bases, there was a span of 13 bases. This CDR3 region has 14 residues. Germline assignment: CDR1 DFQATT and CDR2 SNEGSKA (reference sequence).